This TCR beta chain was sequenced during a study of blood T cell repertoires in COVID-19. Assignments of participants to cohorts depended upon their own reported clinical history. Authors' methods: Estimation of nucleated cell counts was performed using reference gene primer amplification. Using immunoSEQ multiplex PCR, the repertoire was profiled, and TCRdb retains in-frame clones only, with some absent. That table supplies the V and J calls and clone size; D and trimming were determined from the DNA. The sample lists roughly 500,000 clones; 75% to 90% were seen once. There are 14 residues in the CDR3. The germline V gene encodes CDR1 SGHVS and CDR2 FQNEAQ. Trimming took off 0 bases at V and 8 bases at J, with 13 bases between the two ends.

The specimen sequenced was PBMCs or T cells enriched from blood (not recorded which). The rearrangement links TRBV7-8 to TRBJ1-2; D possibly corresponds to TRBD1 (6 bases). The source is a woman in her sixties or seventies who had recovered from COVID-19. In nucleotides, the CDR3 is TGTGCCAGCAGCTTAGCCCCAGGGGCCTGGGGCTACACCTTC. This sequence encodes CASSLAPGAWGYTF.